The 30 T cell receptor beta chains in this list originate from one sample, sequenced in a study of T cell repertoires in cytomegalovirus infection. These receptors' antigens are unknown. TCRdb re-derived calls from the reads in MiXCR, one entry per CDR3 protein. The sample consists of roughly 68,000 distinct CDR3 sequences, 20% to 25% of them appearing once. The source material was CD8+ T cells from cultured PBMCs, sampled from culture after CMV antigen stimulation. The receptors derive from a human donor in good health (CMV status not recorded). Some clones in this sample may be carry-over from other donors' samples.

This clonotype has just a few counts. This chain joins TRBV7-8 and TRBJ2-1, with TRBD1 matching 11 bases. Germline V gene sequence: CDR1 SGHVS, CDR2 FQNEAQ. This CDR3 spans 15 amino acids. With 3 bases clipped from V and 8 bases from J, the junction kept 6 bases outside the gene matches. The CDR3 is CASSFPGQGVDEQFF. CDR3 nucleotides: TGTGCCAGCAGCTTCCCGGGACAGGGGGTCGATGAGCAGTTCTTC.

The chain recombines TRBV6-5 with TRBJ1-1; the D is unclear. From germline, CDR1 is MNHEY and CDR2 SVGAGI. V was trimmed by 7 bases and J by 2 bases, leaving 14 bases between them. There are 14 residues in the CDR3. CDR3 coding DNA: TGTGCCAGCACCCCCCTAGGAACCAACACTGAAGCTTTCTTT. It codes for CASTPLGTNTEAFF.

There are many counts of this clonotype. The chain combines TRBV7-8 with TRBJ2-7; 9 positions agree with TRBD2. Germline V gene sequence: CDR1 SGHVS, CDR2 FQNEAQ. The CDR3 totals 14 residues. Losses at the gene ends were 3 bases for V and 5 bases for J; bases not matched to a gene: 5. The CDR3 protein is CASSFRTSENEQYF. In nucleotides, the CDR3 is TGTGCCAGCAGCTTTCGGACTAGCGAAAACGAGCAGTACTTC.

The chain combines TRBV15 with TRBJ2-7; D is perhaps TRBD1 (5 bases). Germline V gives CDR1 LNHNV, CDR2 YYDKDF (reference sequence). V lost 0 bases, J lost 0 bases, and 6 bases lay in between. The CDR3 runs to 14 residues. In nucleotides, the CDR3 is TGTGCCACCAGCAGAGAGACAGTCTCCTACGAGCAGTACTTC. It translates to CATSRETVSYEQYF.

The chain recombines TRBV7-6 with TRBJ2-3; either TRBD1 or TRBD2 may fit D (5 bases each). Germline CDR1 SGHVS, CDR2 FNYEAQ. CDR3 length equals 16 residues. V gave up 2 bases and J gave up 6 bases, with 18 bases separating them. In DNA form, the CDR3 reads TGTGCCAGCAGCTTACGGGACCTCCCTCCGGGGGATACGCAGTATTTT. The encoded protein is CASSLRDLPPGDTQYF.

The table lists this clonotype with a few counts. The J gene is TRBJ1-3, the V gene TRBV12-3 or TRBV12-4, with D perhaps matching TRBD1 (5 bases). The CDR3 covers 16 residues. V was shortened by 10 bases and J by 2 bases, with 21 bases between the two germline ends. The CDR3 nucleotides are TGTGCCATCGAGCACTACCCCGAGGGGCCTGGAAACACCATATATTTT. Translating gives CAIEHYPEGPGNTIYF.

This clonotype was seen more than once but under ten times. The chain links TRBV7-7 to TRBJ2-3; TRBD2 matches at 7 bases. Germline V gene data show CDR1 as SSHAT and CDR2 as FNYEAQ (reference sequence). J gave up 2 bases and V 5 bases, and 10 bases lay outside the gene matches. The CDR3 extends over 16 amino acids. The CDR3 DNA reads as TGTGCCAGCAGCCCCTCCGCGGGGGAAATCACAGATACGCAGTATTTT. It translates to CASSPSAGEITDTQYF.

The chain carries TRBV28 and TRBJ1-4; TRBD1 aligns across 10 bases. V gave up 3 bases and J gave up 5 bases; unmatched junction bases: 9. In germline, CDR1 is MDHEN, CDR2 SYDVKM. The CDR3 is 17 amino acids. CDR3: CASSFRGQGRENEKLFF. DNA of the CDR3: TGTGCCAGCAGTTTTCGGGGACAGGGGAGGGAAAATGAAAAACTGTTTTTT.

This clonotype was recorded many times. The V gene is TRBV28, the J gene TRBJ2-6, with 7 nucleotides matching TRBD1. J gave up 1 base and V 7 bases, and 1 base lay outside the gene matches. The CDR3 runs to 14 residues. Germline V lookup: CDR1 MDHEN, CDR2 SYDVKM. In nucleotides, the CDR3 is TGTGCCAGCAACAGGGGTTCTGGGGCCAACGTCCTGACTTTC. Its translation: CASNRGSGANVLTF.

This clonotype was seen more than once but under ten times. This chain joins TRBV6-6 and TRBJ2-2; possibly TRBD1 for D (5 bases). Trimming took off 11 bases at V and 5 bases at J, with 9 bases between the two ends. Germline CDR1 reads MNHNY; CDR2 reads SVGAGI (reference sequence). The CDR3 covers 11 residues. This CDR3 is CAGATTGELFF. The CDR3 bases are TGTGCCGGGGCTACTACCGGGGAGCTGTTTTTT.

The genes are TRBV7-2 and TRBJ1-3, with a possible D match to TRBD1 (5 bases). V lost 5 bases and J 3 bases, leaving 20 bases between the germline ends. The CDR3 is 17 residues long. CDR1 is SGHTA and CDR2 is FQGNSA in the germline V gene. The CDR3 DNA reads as TGTGCCAGCAGCCTCATGGGTTGGGGGGACTTTGGAAACACCATATATTTT. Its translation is CASSLMGWGDFGNTIYF.

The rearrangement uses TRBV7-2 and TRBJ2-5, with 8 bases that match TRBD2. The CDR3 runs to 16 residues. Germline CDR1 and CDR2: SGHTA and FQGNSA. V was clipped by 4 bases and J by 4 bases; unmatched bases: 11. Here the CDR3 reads CASSSDERGRGETQYF. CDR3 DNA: TGTGCCAGCAGCTCAGATGAGCGGGGGAGAGGAGAGACCCAGTACTTC.

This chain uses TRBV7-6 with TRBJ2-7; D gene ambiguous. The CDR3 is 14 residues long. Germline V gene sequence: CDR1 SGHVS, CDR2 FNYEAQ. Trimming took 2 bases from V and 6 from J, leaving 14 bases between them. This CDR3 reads CASSLNSGSPEQYF. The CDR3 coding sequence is TGTGCCAGCAGCTTAAACAGTGGGTCCCCCGAGCAGTACTTC.

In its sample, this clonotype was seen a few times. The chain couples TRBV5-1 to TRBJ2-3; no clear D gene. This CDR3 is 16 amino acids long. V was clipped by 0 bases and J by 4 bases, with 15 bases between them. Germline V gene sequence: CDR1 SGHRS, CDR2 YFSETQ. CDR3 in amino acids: CASSLDRPPGADTQYF. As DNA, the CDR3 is TGCGCCAGCAGCTTGGATAGACCGCCTGGCGCAGATACGCAGTATTTT.

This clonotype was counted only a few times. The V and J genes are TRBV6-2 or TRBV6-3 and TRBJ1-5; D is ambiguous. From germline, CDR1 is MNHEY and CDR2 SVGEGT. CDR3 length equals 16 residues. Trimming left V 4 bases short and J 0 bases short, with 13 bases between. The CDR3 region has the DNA TGTGCCAGCAGTTCCCTCGAAGGGAATAGCAATCAGCCCCAGCATTTT. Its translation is CASSSLEGNSNQPQHF.

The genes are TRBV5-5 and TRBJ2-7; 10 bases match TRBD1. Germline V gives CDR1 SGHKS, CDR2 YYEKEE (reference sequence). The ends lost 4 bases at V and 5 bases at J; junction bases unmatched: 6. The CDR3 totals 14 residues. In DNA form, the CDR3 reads TGTGCCAGCAGCCCGGGACAGGGGTACGACGAGCAGTACTTC. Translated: CASSPGQGYDEQYF.

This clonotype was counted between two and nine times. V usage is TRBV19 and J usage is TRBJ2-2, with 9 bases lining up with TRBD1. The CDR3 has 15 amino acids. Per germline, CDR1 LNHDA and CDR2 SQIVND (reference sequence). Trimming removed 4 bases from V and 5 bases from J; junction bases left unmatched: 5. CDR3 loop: CASSTTGGRTGELFF. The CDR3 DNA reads TGTGCCAGTAGTACAACAGGGGGCCGGACCGGGGAGCTGTTTTTT.

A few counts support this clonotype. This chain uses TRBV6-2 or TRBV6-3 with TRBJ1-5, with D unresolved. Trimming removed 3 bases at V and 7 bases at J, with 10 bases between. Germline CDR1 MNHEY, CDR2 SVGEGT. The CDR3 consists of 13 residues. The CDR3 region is CASSYHPQQPQHF. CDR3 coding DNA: TGTGCCAGCAGTTATCACCCACAGCAGCCCCAGCATTTT.

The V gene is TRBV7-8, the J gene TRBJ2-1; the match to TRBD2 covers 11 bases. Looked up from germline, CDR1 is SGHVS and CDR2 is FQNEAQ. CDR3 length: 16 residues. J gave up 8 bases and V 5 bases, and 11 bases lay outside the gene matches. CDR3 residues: CASSPDSGGVSYEQFF. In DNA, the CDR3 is TGTGCCAGCAGCCCAGATAGCGGGGGGGTAAGTTATGAGCAGTTCTTC.

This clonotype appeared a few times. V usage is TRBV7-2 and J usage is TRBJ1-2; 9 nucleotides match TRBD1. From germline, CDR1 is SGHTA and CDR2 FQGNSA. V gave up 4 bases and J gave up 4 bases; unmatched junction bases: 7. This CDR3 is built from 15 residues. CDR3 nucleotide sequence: TGTGCCAGCAGCTACTATACAGGGGGCGGCTATGGCTACACCTTC. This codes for CASSYYTGGGYGYTF. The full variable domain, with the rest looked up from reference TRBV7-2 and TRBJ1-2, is GAGVSQSPSNKVTEKGKDVELRCDPISGHTALYWYRQSLGQGLEFLIYFQGNSAPDKSGLPSDRFSAERTGGSVSTLTIQRTQQEDSAVYLCASSYYTGGGYGYTFGSGTRLTVV.

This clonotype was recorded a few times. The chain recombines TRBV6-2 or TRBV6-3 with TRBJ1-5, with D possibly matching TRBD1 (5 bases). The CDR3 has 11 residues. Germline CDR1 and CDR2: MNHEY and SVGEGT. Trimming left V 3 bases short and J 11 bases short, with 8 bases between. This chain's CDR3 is CASSYGGAQHF. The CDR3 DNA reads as TGTGCCAGCAGTTATGGGGGAGCCCAGCATTTT.

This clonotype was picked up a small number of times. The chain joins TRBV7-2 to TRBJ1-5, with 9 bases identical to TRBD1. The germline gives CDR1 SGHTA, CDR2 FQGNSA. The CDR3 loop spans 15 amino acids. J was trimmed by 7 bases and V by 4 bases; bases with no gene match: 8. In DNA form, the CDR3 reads TGTGCCAGCAGCTCCACAGGGGGCGCGAGGCAGCCCCAGCATTTT. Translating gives CASSSTGGARQPQHF.

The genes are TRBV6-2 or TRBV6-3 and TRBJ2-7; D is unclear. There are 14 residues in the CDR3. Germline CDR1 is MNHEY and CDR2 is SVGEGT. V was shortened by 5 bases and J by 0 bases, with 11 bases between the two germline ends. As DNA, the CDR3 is TGTGCCAGCAGTACACCAACCAGCTCCTACGAGCAGTACTTC. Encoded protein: CASSTPTSSYEQYF.

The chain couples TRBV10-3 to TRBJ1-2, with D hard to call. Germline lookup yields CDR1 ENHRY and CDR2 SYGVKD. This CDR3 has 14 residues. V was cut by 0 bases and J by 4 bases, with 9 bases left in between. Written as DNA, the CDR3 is TGTGCCATCAGTGAGTCGACGGAAGGCTATGGCTACACCTTC. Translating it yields CAISESTEGYGYTF.

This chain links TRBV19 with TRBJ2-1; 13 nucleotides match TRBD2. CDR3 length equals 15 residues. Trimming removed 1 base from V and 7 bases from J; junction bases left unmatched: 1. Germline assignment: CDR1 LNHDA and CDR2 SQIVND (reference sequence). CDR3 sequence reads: CASSIVGLAGNEQFF. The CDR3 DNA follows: TGTGCCAGTAGTATAGTGGGACTAGCGGGAAATGAGCAGTTCTTC.

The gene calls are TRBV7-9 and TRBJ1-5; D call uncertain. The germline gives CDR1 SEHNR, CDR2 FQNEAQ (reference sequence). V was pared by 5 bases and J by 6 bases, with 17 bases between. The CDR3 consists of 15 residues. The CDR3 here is CASSPEEGRGQPQHF. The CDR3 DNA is TGTGCCAGCAGCCCTGAGGAGGGCAGAGGTCAGCCCCAGCATTTT. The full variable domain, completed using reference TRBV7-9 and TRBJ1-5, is DTGVSQNPRHKITKRGQNVTFRCDPISEHNRLYWYRQTLGQGPEFLTYFQNEAQLEKSRLLSDRFSAERPKGSFSTLEIQRTEQGDSAMYLCASSPEEGRGQPQHFGDGTRLSIL.

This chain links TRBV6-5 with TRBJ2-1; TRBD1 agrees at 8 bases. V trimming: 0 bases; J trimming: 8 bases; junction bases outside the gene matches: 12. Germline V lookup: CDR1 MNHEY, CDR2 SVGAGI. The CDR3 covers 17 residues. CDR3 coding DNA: TGTGCCAGCAGTTACTCGATACATAACAGGGGGTTGGATGAGCAGTTCTTC. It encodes CASSYSIHNRGLDEQFF.

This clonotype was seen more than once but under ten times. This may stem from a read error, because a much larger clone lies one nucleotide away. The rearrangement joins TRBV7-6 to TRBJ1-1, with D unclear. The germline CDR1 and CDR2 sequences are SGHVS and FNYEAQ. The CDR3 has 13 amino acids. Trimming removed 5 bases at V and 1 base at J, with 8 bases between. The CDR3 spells CASSPYWNTEAFF. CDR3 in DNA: TGTGCCAGCAGCCCCTACTGGAACACTGAAGCTTTCTTT.

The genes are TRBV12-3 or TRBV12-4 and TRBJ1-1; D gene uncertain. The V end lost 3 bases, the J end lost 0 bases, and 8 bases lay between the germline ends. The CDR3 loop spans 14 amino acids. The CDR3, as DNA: TGTGCCAGCAGTTTCACCGACATGAACACTGAAGCTTTCTTT. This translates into CASSFTDMNTEAFF.

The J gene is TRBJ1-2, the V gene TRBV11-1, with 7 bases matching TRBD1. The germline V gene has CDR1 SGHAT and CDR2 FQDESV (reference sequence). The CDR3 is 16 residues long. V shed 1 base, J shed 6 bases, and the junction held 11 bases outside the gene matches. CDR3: CASSLGGQLFADGYTF. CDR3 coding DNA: TGTGCCAGCAGCTTAGGGGGACAGCTCTTTGCAGATGGCTACACCTTC. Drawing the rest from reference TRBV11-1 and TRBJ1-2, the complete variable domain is EAEVAQSPRYKITEKSQAVAFWCDPISGHATLYWYRQILGQGPELLVQFQDESVVDDSQLPKDRFSAERLKGVDSTLKIQPAELGDSAMYLCASSLGGQLFADGYTFGSGTRLTVV.